These 29 T cell receptor beta chains came from one sample sequenced in a study of OX40 agonist ivuxolimab in advanced cancers. TCRdb keeps only in-frame clones here, not all; method: immunoSEQ multiplex PCR. The sample lists tens of thousands of clones; roughly three quarters were seen once. Sequencing was performed on CD4+ or CD8+ T cells sorted from blood, taken in a trial of the OX40 agonist ivuxolimab. The source is an adult with an advanced solid tumor such as melanoma, head and neck, liver or kidney cancer.

The genes are TRBV5-1 and TRBJ2-2, with D unresolved. This CDR3 comprises 14 residues. CDR1 and CDR2 from the germline V gene are SGHRS and YFSETQ. V lost 3 bases to trimming and J lost 0 bases, with 6 bases between them. CDR3 amino acids: CASSSNPNTGELFF. Written as DNA, the CDR3 is TGCGCCAGCAGCTCCAACCCGAACACCGGGGAGCTGTTTTTT.

This chain uses TRBV19 with TRBJ2-5; D possibly uses TRBD1 or TRBD2 (6 bases each). Germline V gene lookup returns CDR1 LNHDA and CDR2 SQIVND (reference sequence). Trimming stripped 2 bases from V and 2 bases from J, with 18 bases between. The CDR3 contains 17 residues. The DNA of the CDR3 is TGTGCCAGTAGTATACAGGGATCGACGGGGGCACAAGAGACCCAGTACTTC. It encodes CASSIQGSTGAQETQYF.

The chain carries TRBV25-1 and TRBJ2-2; the D is unclear. Trimming removed 6 bases from V and 0 bases from J, with 17 bases in between. CDR3 size: 17 residues. From germline, CDR1 is MGHDK and CDR2 SYGVNS. The CDR3 nucleotides read TGTGCCAGCAGAGCCCCTCAAGTCTCAGCGAACACCGGGGAGCTGTTTTTT. Translation gives CASRAPQVSANTGELFF.

V usage is TRBV18 and J usage is TRBJ2-1, with D possibly matching TRBD1 (8 bases). This CDR3 has 15 amino acids. CDR1 is KGHSH and CDR2 is LQKENI in the germline V gene. Trimming took off 4 bases at V and 6 bases at J, with 16 bases between the two ends. The CDR3, as DNA: TGTGCCAGCTCACGCGAACAGGGGGGGATCAATGAGCAGTTCTTC. Its translation is CASSREQGGINEQFF.

Only one count was recorded for this clone. The junction shows a germline mismatch at one end, possibly a read error. The chain combines TRBV10-2 with TRBJ1-2; D gene unclear. Germline V gene sequence: CDR1 WSHSY, CDR2 SAAADI. This CDR3 region has 14 residues. The chain's CDR3 is CATSEGTYNYGYTF. The CDR3 DNA sequence: TGCGCCACCAGTGAGGGCACCTATAACTATGGCTACACCTTC.

V is TRBV30 and J is TRBJ1-5; D is possibly TRBD1 (5 bases). The germline V gene has CDR1 GTSNPN and CDR2 SVGIG (reference sequence). The CDR3 has 16 amino acids. Deletions cut 0 bases from V and 2 bases from J, with 14 bases between. The CDR3 loop is CAWSVWGKAGNQPQHF. CDR3 sequence (DNA): TGTGCCTGGAGTGTTTGGGGGAAGGCGGGCAATCAGCCCCAGCATTTT.

This clone occurred once. V gene TRBV5-6 combines with J gene TRBJ2-7, with TRBD1 matching over 8 bases. The CDR3 sequence is 14 residues long. The germline CDR1 and CDR2 sequences are SGHDT and YYEEEE. V lost 3 bases and J lost 5; bases outside the gene matches: 7. The CDR3 region is CASSSQGQEDEQYF. CDR3 coding DNA: TGTGCCAGCAGCTCCCAGGGACAGGAGGACGAGCAGTACTTC.

The chain uses TRBV27 and TRBJ2-7; 9 bases map to TRBD2. The junction had 11 bases not matched to a gene; V was cut back by 6 bases and J by 5 bases. Germline CDR1 is MNHEY and CDR2 is SMNVEV (reference sequence). There are 15 residues in the CDR3. The CDR3 nucleotides read TGTGCCAGCAGCTTTGGGACTAGCCGTAGGAACGAGCAGTACTTC. It specifies CASSFGTSRRNEQYF.

The chain links TRBV4-1 to TRBJ2-2; D may match TRBD1 or TRBD2 (6 bases each). CDR1 is MGHRA and CDR2 is YSYEKL in the germline V gene. The V end was cut by 8 bases, the J end by 1 base, with 14 bases between. The CDR3 is made up of 15 amino acids. CDR3 sequence reads: CASAVAGQNTGELFF. CDR3 nucleotide sequence: TGCGCCAGCGCGGTCGCGGGACAGAACACCGGGGAGCTGTTTTTT.

The CDR3 region is CASSLERDNTEAFF. The CDR3 coding sequence is TGTGCCAGCAGCTTAGAAAGGGATAATACTGAAGCTTTCTTT. The V call is TRBV7-2, the J call TRBJ1-1; D remains unclear. CDR3 length equals 14 residues. Germline loops: CDR1 SGHTA, CDR2 FQGNSA. The V gene lost 1 base and the J gene lost 5 bases, with 11 bases spanning the gap.

The gene calls are TRBV10-2 and TRBJ2-2, with 15 bases that match TRBD2. J lost 6 bases, V lost 7 bases, and 3 bases had no gene match. The CDR3 spans 15 residues. CDR1 is WSHSY, CDR2 SAAADI, per germline. The CDR3 DNA follows: TGCGCCAGCATGAGGACTAGCGGGGGGGCCGGGGAGCTGTTTTTT. Amino acids: CASMRTSGGAGELFF.

This clone has more than one count but fewer than ten. V gene TRBV15 combines with J gene TRBJ1-2; 7 positions match TRBD1. The germline V gene encodes CDR1 LNHNV and CDR2 YYDKDF (reference sequence). V was clipped by 0 bases and J by 2 bases; unmatched bases: 9. CDR3 length: 17 amino acids. The CDR3 nucleotides read TGTGCCACCAGCAGAGATAGGGGACAGAACCAGAACTATGGCTACACCTTC. It specifies CATSRDRGQNQNYGYTF.

The chain combines TRBV12-5 with TRBJ2-2; D remains ambiguous. Germline assignment: CDR1 LGHNT and CDR2 FRNRAP. The CDR3 is 18 amino acids. Trimming cost V 2 bases and J 6 bases, with 22 bases left between them. The CDR3 coding sequence is TGTGCTAGTGGTTTGCTCGAAGGCTGGGTGGTTTGGCCCGGGGAGCTGTTTTTT. This sequence encodes CASGLLEGWVVWPGELFF.

This chain joins TRBV2 and TRBJ2-5; TRBD2 matches 8 bases. V gave up 4 bases and J gave up 5 bases; unmatched junction bases: 6. Germline V gene data show CDR1 as SNHLY and CDR2 as FYNNEI. The CDR3 spans 14 residues. CDR3 in DNA: TGTGCCAGCAGTGGAACGGGGGGGCTGGAGACCCAGTACTTC. Its protein is CASSGTGGLETQYF. The full variable domain, with the rest looked up from reference TRBV2 and TRBJ2-5, is EPEVTQTPSHQVTQMGQEVILRCVPISNHLYFYWYRQILGQKVEFLVSFYNNEISEKSEIFDDQFSVERPDGSNFTLKIRSTKLEDSAMYFCASSGTGGLETQYFGPGTRLLVL.

This clone has only a few counts. Additional DNA sequences in this sample encode the identical CDR3. J is TRBJ2-3 and V is TRBV5-1; no reliable D call. Trimming took 5 bases from V and 2 from J, leaving 3 bases between them. The CDR3 is 11 amino acids. Looked up from germline, CDR1 is SGHRS and CDR2 is YFSETQ. CDR3 DNA: TGCGCCAGCAGGTCCACAGATACGCAGTATTTT. Translating it yields CASRSTDTQYF.

The chain's CDR3 is CASSSLEGGRETQYF. Written as DNA, the CDR3 is TGTGCCAGTAGTTCATTAGAAGGGGGCAGAGAGACCCAGTACTTC. This rearrangement joins TRBV19 to TRBJ2-5; 7 positions agree with TRBD1. V trimming: 5 bases; J trimming: 4 bases; junction bases outside the gene matches: 10. The CDR3 totals 15 residues. Germline V gives CDR1 LNHDA, CDR2 SQIVND (reference sequence).

This sequence joins TRBV11-3 and TRBJ2-3; TRBD1 or TRBD2 may be the D gene (5 bases each). This CDR3 has 13 amino acids. The germline V gene has CDR1 SGHNT and CDR2 YENEEA. With 5 bases removed from V and 2 bases from J, the gap between germline ends came to 8 bases. CDR3 sequence (DNA): TGTGCCAGCAGCCGGGACCTCACAGATACGCAGTATTTT. Translating it yields CASSRDLTDTQYF.

The chain has TRBV5-1 and TRBJ1-5, with a possible D match to TRBD1 (6 bases). CDR3 size: 16 residues. Trimming removed 0 bases from V and 4 bases from J, with 14 bases in between. Germline V gene lookup returns CDR1 SGHRS and CDR2 YFSETQ. The CDR3 spells CASSLGDTPFNQPQHF. The CDR3 DNA sequence: TGCGCCAGCAGCTTGGGGGACACCCCCTTTAATCAGCCCCAGCATTTT.

In its sample, this clone was seen once. This chain uses TRBV27 with TRBJ2-3; D not resolved. Between the trimmed V and J ends, which lost 1 base and 7 bases, there was a span of 12 bases. The CDR3 loop spans 14 amino acids. Germline CDR1 MNHEY, CDR2 SMNVEV (reference sequence). CDR3 residues: CASSLLSRQNTQYF. CDR3 nucleotides: TGTGCCAGCAGTTTATTATCCCGCCAGAATACGCAGTATTTT.

As concerns this clone: With only one base between it and a far larger clone, this is likely a read error. Within the sample, other DNA sequences also encode this same CDR3. The rearrangement joins TRBV4-2 to TRBJ1-5; tentative D call: TRBD1 (6 bases). This CDR3 region has 16 residues. The germline V gene has CDR1 LGHNA and CDR2 YNFKEQ. The CDR3 DNA reads as TGTGCCAGAAGCCCCCAGGACAGCAATAGCAATCAGCCCCAGCACTTT. Translating it yields CARSPQDSNSNQPQHF.

The V and J genes are TRBV28 and TRBJ2-6; 8 nucleotides align to TRBD2. The J segment lost 11 bases and the V segment lost 3 bases, leaving 21 bases of the junction unmatched. In germline, CDR1 is MDHEN, CDR2 SYDVKM. CDR3 length: 19 residues. CDR3 DNA: TGTGCCAGCAGTTTGTCCCAACCCCTGACGGGGGGGAAGGGAGACGTCCTGACTTTC. Protein sequence: CASSLSQPLTGGKGDVLTF.

This clone showed up just a few times. The chain uses TRBV10-3 and TRBJ2-7; D is possibly TRBD1 or TRBD2 (5 bases each). Germline V lookup: CDR1 ENHRY, CDR2 SYGVKD. Deletions cut 8 bases from V and 0 bases from J, with 14 bases between. The CDR3 is 14 amino acids. The CDR3 nucleotides are TGTGCCATCGATGGGGGAAGGGGCTCCTACGAGCAGTACTTC. Amino acids: CAIDGGRGSYEQYF.

The rearrangement links TRBV5-6 to TRBJ2-3; no clear D gene. Trimming left V 1 base short and J 4 bases short, with 4 bases between. This CDR3 contains 12 residues. Germline CDR1 and CDR2: SGHDT and YYEEEE. The CDR3 DNA reads TGTGCCAGCAGCTTGCCGCCAGATACGCAGTATTTT. It encodes CASSLPPDTQYF.

This chain links TRBV5-1 with TRBJ1-6; D is unresolved. V was cut by 2 bases and J by 0 bases, with 9 bases left in between. CDR3 length: 16 residues. CDR1 and CDR2 (germline): SGHRS, YFSETQ. The chain's CDR3 is CASSFGVSSYNSPLHF. CDR3 bases: TGCGCCAGCAGCTTTGGGGTTAGCTCCTATAATTCACCCCTCCACTTT.

The chain links TRBV30 to TRBJ2-6, with D hard to call. The CDR3 length is 13 residues. Germline CDR1 GTSNPN, CDR2 SVGIG (reference sequence). V was cut by 7 bases and J by 5 bases, with 12 bases left in between. CDR3 in DNA: TGTGCCTCGGATGATCTCTGGGCCAACGTCCTGACTTTC. It specifies CASDDLWANVLTF.

There are a few counts of this clone. The gene calls are TRBV2 and TRBJ2-4; the D gene is possibly TRBD2 (7 bases). V gave up 2 bases and J gave up 3 bases, with 17 bases separating them. The CDR3 spans 17 residues. CDR1 is SNHLY and CDR2 is FYNNEI in the germline V gene. DNA for the CDR3: TGTGCCAGCAGTGAATCGGTCGCGGGGGCGGGCAAAAACATTCAGTACTTC. It codes for CASSESVAGAGKNIQYF.

The genes are TRBV6-6 and TRBJ1-1, with D possibly TRBD1 on 6 matching bases. This CDR3 has 15 amino acids. Germline CDR1 is MNHNY and CDR2 is SVGAGI (reference sequence). V was pared by 6 bases and J by 1 base, with 15 bases between. For the CDR3, the DNA is TGTGCCAGCAGAGAAGGACAGCCGAGGAACACTGAAGCTTTCTTT. Translated, it gives CASREGQPRNTEAFF.

This chain joins TRBV19 and TRBJ2-7; no definite D call. Looked up from germline, CDR1 is LNHDA and CDR2 is SQIVND (reference sequence). This CDR3 spans 14 amino acids. V was cut by 7 bases and J by 6 bases, with 19 bases left in between. DNA of the CDR3: TGTGCCAGTAATTCCGGGCCTTTAACGGGCGAGCAGTACTTC. Its translation is CASNSGPLTGEQYF.

The rearrangement uses TRBV4-3 and TRBJ1-6; a possible D gene is TRBD1 (5 bases). V was clipped by 3 bases and J by 8 bases, with 14 bases between them. Germline CDR1 reads LGHNA; CDR2 reads YSLEER. This CDR3 spans 15 amino acids. Written as DNA, the CDR3 is TGCGCCAGCAGCCAGTTAGGACAAGGCGATTCACCCCTCCACTTT. Translated, it gives CASSQLGQGDSPLHF.